There are a few counts of the clone carrying this TCR beta chain. The antigen is undetermined. The sample belongs to a study of CD8+ T cells in alopecia areata. Study-level information: A regimen of oral tofacitinib, 5 to 10 mg twice daily, was given to treated patients. Once tofacitinib had been taken for 6 to 18 months, 6 months off drug followed.

Extracted RNA was reverse transcribed into cDNA, the sequencing template. Produced via immunoSEQ multiplex PCR; TCRdb's table is partial and in-frame only. The sample has more than 95,000 clones, more than 35% seen once; the top ten hold about 1.4%. The study, taken as a whole, reports: Unlike in mice, where it was clearer, TCR sharing across patients was less clear, possibly HLA-related. Clonality in lesional scalp, especially alopecia totalis/universalis, exceeded that of normal scalp.

The receptor's source is a human donor with alopecia areata. The sequenced sample was CD4+ T cells sorted from blood.

The CDR3 is CASSYFTGSGPGELFF. CDR3 nucleotides: TGTGCCAGCAGTTACTTTACAGGGTCGGGTCCCGGGGAGCTGTTTTTT. The gene calls are TRBV6-5 and TRBJ2-2, with a weak D call TRBD1 (6 bases). V gave up 1 base and J gave up 6 bases, with 15 bases separating them. The CDR3 has 16 amino acids. CDR1 and CDR2 (germline): MNHEY, SVGAGI.